The present T cell receptor beta chain was sequenced within a study of T cell responses to AZD1222 COVID-19 vaccine. Overall study findings and caveats: Sampling that yielded the repertoires occurred only after the peak T cell response. Spike-specific TCR breadth and depth rose after two AZD1222 doses.

Notes on this clone: Its specificity is not known.

The germline gives CDR1 MNHNY, CDR2 SVGAGI (reference sequence). The V gene lost 2 bases and the J gene lost 4 bases, with 6 bases spanning the gap. This CDR3 region has 14 residues. The data were produced by immunoSEQ multiplex PCR, yet TCRdb's version contains in-frame clones alone and is incomplete. The table has some 170,000 clones, approximately 92% seen once; the top ten hold under 1.1%. The chain links TRBV6-6 to TRBJ1-6, with a weak D call TRBD1 (5 bases). This sequence was found in an adult who received the MenACWY meningococcal vaccine as a control. The sample here was peripheral blood, taken 28 days after the second dose of the MenACWY control vaccine. The chain's CDR3 is CASSYDSYNSPLHF. CDR3 sequence (DNA): TGTGCCAGCAGTTACGACAGTTATAATTCACCCCTCCACTTT.